This T cell receptor (beta chain) was sequenced in a study of spatial heterogeneity in lung cancer. Study-level information: Fewer alpha-chain than beta-chain sequences were consistently detected. Strong correlation linked TCR transcript counts in tumor regions to a T cell module score derived from matched bulk RNA-seq. Each unique TCR and UMI combination was seen more than ten times on average in raw reads. Study-wide points: Expanded intratumoral alpha and beta TCR counts tracked tumor mutation counts.

The germline V gene has CDR1 LNHNV and CDR2 YYDKDF (reference sequence). Trimming took off 1 base at V and 2 bases at J, with 7 bases between the two ends. This CDR3 has 14 residues. TCRdb re-called the 5' RACE reads through MiXCR, storing one row per CDR3 protein. The sample lists some 9,900 distinct CDR3 sequences, roughly 8% occurring once. This clonotype was counted ten times or more. Its antigen remains unknown. The time point: sample taken at primary tumor resection. Sequencing of whole RNA from tumor, nontumor lung or frozen PBMC involved no sorting. The material sequenced was lung tumor tissue, taken at surgery. The V gene is TRBV15, the J gene TRBJ2-3, with no clear D. The sequence derives from a male donor with early-stage non-small cell lung cancer. CDR3: CATSRGLFTDTQYF. The CDR3 DNA reads TGTGCCACCAGCAGAGGGCTCTTCACAGATACGCAGTATTTT.